This T cell receptor delta chain was profiled in a study of gamma-delta T cells after stem cell transplantation (dated by TCRdb to about 2016). The CDR3 sequence holds 20 residues, the cysteine and phenylalanine included. Only the CDR3 portion is preserved as DNA: 60 bases, with reading frame beginning at the first base. For CDR1 and CDR2, the germline V gene lists GEAIGNYY and EKD. Trimmed from V: 4 bases; trimmed from J: 18 bases; junction bases lacking a gene match: 28. About this clone: This clone's antigen is unknown. Base-call qualities are not available, and no considerably larger clone is one nucleotide away.

Library generation was performed with RT-PCR. Sequenced using an Illumina MiSeq. After TCRdb called clones again from the public reads with CATT, rows with identical DNA were merged. In this sample the table shows 15,000 to 17,000 delta-chain clones, 9.4% of which occur a single time. The ten largest clones represent around 64% of the sample. The chain joins TRDV2 to TRDJ3, with 11 junctional bases fitting TRDD3. Material for sequencing was gamma-delta T cells. The source of this sequence is a human donor. It is not recorded whose cells these are; they may come from a transplant donor. The CDR3 protein: CACETVLGDTPSCDTRPMFF. At the DNA level, the sequence is TGTGCCTGTGAAACCGTCCTGGGGGATACCCCTTCCTGTGACACCCGCCCGATGTTTTTC.